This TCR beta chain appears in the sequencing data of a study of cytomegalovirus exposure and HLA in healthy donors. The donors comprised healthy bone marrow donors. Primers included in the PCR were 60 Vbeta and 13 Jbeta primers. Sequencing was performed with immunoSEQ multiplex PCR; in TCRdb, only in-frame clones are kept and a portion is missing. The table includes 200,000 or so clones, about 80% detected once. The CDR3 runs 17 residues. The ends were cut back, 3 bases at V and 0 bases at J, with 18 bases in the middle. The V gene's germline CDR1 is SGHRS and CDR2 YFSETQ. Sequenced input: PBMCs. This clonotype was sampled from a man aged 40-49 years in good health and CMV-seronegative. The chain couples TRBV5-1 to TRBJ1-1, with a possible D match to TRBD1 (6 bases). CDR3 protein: CASSWGPELTLNTEAFF. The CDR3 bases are TGCGCCAGCAGCTGGGGGCCCGAACTCACCCTGAACACTGAAGCTTTCTTT.